The next 22 T cell receptor beta chains were all read from a single sample in a study of cytomegalovirus exposure and HLA in healthy donors. The PCR had 60 Vbeta and 13 Jbeta primers. Profiling relied on immunoSEQ multiplex PCR, and the TCRdb table lists in-frame clones only, not all of them. The sample comprises some 120,000 clones, 81% of which are singletons, and under 2% rests with the top ten. The specimen was PBMCs. Receptors originate from a man younger than 30 in good health and CMV-seronegative.

This clone is a singleton in its sample. V is TRBV5-1 and J is TRBJ1-1; D gene unclear. Germline assignment: CDR1 SGHRS and CDR2 YFSETQ. The CDR3 extends over 11 amino acids. V gave up 6 bases and J gave up 7 bases, with 10 bases separating them. CDR3 sequence reads: CASKEVDEAFF. In nucleotides, the CDR3 is TGCGCCAGCAAGGAGGTAGATGAAGCTTTCTTT.

The chain has TRBV7-2 and TRBJ2-1; TRBD2 is a possible D gene (5 bases). The CDR3 has 13 amino acids. Germline V CDR1 and CDR2: SGHTA, FQGNSA. V was cut by 0 bases and J by 8 bases, with 8 bases left in between. CDR3 region: CASSLAILDEQFF. The CDR3 region has the DNA TGTGCCAGCAGCTTAGCCATACTAGATGAGCAGTTCTTC.

The gene calls are TRBV9 and TRBJ1-3; D is uncertain. The CDR3 runs 15 residues. With 0 bases removed from V and 4 bases from J, the gap between germline ends came to 11 bases. Germline assignment: CDR1 SGDLS and CDR2 YYNGEE. The CDR3 protein is CASSVAASAGNTIYF. In nucleotides, the CDR3 is TGTGCCAGCAGCGTAGCCGCCAGCGCGGGAAACACCATATATTTT.

The rearrangement links TRBV19 to TRBJ2-7; TRBD2 might be the D (5 bases). Germline values: CDR1 LNHDA, CDR2 SQIVND (reference sequence). The CDR3 has 14 amino acids. V was cut by 3 bases and J by 3 bases, with 12 bases left in between. The CDR3 is CASSILAGDYEQYF. CDR3 coding DNA: TGTGCCAGTAGTATCTTGGCCGGGGACTACGAGCAGTACTTC.

This clone was detected once. The chain links TRBV6-5 to TRBJ1-3, with a tentative D call TRBD1 (6 bases). This CDR3 has 15 residues. Germline V CDR1 and CDR2: MNHEY, SVGAGI. Trimming stripped 2 bases from V and 2 bases from J, with 10 bases between. DNA of the CDR3: TGTGCCAGCAGTTACACCCCAGGGGCTGGAAACACCATATATTTT. Its protein product is CASSYTPGAGNTIYF.

V is TRBV19 and J is TRBJ1-6; D is uncertain. The CDR3 sequence is 15 residues long. V was cut by 1 base and J by 7 bases, with 11 bases left in between. Germline values: CDR1 LNHDA, CDR2 SQIVND (reference sequence). The CDR3 is CASSIGRGLNSPLHF. The CDR3 nucleotides are TGTGCCAGTAGTATAGGACGGGGATTGAATTCACCCCTCCACTTT.

This clone is a singleton in its sample. The CDR3 spells CASPEGNTGELFF. CDR3 DNA sequence: TGCGCCAGCCCGGAGGGGAACACCGGGGAGCTGTTTTTT. The chain employs TRBV5-1 and TRBJ2-2; possible D gene TRBD2, 6 bases. The germline CDR1 and CDR2 sequences are SGHRS and YFSETQ. The CDR3 is 13 residues long. Trimming removed 7 bases from V and 1 base from J, with 8 bases in between.

The V and J genes are TRBV25-1 and TRBJ1-4; D gene uncertain. Trimming left V 4 bases short and J 13 bases short, with 7 bases between. Germline lookup yields CDR1 MGHDK and CDR2 SYGVNS. The CDR3 spans 10 residues. CDR3 sequence reads: CASSVGGLFF. In DNA form, the CDR3 reads TGTGCCAGCAGTGTAGGAGGACTGTTTTTT.

The chain links TRBV7-2 to TRBJ2-3; TRBD1 might be the D (5 bases). The CDR3 runs 16 residues. V was pared by 1 base and J by 1 base, with 12 bases between. Germline assignment: CDR1 SGHTA and CDR2 FQGNSA. CDR3 region: CASSLGLGAGTDTQYF. CDR3 in DNA: TGTGCCAGCAGCTTAGGTTTAGGGGCGGGCACAGATACGCAGTATTTT.

This chain uses TRBV11-2 with TRBJ2-3; 8 nucleotides align to TRBD2. V was pared by 1 base and J by 10 bases, with 13 bases of the junction left unmatched. Germline lookup yields CDR1 SGHAT and CDR2 FQNNGV. The CDR3 has 16 residues. CDR3 in amino acids: CASSLAGTSPVSAQYF. In DNA form, the CDR3 reads TGTGCCAGCAGCTTAGCCGGGACTAGTCCGGTTAGCGCGCAGTATTTT.

This clone was detected once. The chain is built from TRBV10-3 and TRBJ1-2; TRBD1 matches at 7 bases. Germline loops: CDR1 ENHRY, CDR2 SYGVKD. CDR3 size: 13 residues. V lost 6 bases and J lost 8; bases outside the gene matches: 9. The CDR3 reads CAISERQGWGYTF. CDR3 nucleotide sequence: TGTGCCATCAGCGAAAGACAGGGATGGGGCTACACCTTC.

The V gene is TRBV7-9, the J gene TRBJ1-1; no clear D gene. V was pared by 3 bases and J by 4 bases, with 9 bases between. The CDR3 is 13 residues long. Germline values: CDR1 SEHNR, CDR2 FQNEAQ (reference sequence). The chain's CDR3 is CASSFGERTEAFF. The CDR3 nucleotides are TGTGCCAGCAGCTTCGGAGAGCGCACTGAAGCTTTCTTT.

This chain joins TRBV12-5 and TRBJ2-7; 9 bases are shared with TRBD1. Germline CDR1 reads LGHNT; CDR2 reads FRNRAP. The CDR3 length is 14 residues. The V and J ends lost 6 bases and 1 base, in that order; junction bases with no gene match: 4. DNA for the CDR3: TGTGCTAGTGGACAGGGGGCGAGGTCCTACGAGCAGTACTTC. Its protein product is CASGQGARSYEQYF.

V gene TRBV11-2 combines with J gene TRBJ1-1, with D possibly matching TRBD1 (5 bases). The germline gives CDR1 SGHAT, CDR2 FQNNGV. The V end was cut by 6 bases, the J end by 5 bases, with 13 bases between. The CDR3 has 13 amino acids. CDR3 sequence (DNA): TGTGCCAGCAGAGCAGGGTTAGGAACTGAAGCTTTCTTT. Its protein is CASRAGLGTEAFF.

The chain combines TRBV7-9 with TRBJ2-3, with TRBD2 matching 12 bases. The V and J ends lost 3 bases and 3 bases, in that order; junction bases with no gene match: 4. This CDR3 spans 16 amino acids. Germline CDR1 SEHNR, CDR2 FQNEAQ (reference sequence). DNA of the CDR3: TGTGCCAGCAGCTTGACTAGCGGGGGAAGTACAGATACGCAGTATTTT. Translated: CASSLTSGGSTDTQYF.

This rearrangement joins TRBV6-6 to TRBJ1-1; 8 positions agree with TRBD1. This CDR3 region has 15 residues. Germline V gene sequence: CDR1 MNHNY, CDR2 SVGAGI (reference sequence). Losses at the gene ends were 5 bases for V and 0 bases for J; bases not matched to a gene: 5. For the CDR3, the DNA is TGTGCCAGCAGTCCTCGGACAGGGATGAACACTGAAGCTTTCTTT. This codes for CASSPRTGMNTEAFF.

V and J are TRBV5-4 and TRBJ2-3; 8 nucleotides match TRBD2. V shed 2 bases, J shed 0 bases, and the junction held 2 bases outside the gene matches. Germline CDR1 reads SGHNT; CDR2 reads YYREEE (reference sequence). The CDR3 length is 15 residues. The CDR3 loop is CASSFPGGSTDTQYF. CDR3 DNA sequence: TGTGCCAGCAGCTTCCCGGGGGGGAGCACAGATACGCAGTATTTT.

CDR3 in amino acids: CASSSLQYQPQHF. CDR3 nucleotides: TGTGCCAGCAGTTCCCTTCAGTATCAGCCCCAGCATTTT. This chain connects TRBV27 to TRBJ1-5; no reliable D call. The CDR3 has 13 residues. CDR1 is MNHEY, CDR2 SMNVEV, per germline (reference sequence). V shed 4 bases and J shed 5 bases, with 9 bases lying between them.

The chain has TRBV27 and TRBJ2-1, with TRBD1 matching over 12 bases. The CDR3 has 16 residues. Looked up from germline, CDR1 is MNHEY and CDR2 is SMNVEV (reference sequence). V lost 3 bases to trimming and J lost 5 bases; unmatched junction nucleotides: 5. The CDR3 bases are TGTGCCAGCAGTTTTACTGGGACAGGGGGCGACAATGAGCAGTTCTTC. Translating gives CASSFTGTGGDNEQFF.

The chain is built from TRBV7-9 and TRBJ2-7, with 8 bases fitting TRBD1. The CDR3 covers 14 residues. The V gene's germline CDR1 is SEHNR and CDR2 FQNEAQ (reference sequence). Trimming removed 3 bases from V and 4 bases from J; junction bases left unmatched: 5. The chain's CDR3 is CASSLAGGKYEQYF. Written as DNA, the CDR3 is TGTGCCAGCAGCTTGGCAGGGGGCAAATACGAGCAGTACTTC.

The DNA of the CDR3 is TGCGCCAGCAGCTTAAAAGCGGGGGGCTCCTACAATGAGCAGTTCTTC. It translates to CASSLKAGGSYNEQFF. The chain employs TRBV5-1 and TRBJ2-1; 9 bases are a match to TRBD2. CDR3 length: 16 amino acids. Germline lookup yields CDR1 SGHRS and CDR2 YFSETQ. V gave up 2 bases and J gave up 0 bases; unmatched junction bases: 3.

The rearrangement joins TRBV6-1 to TRBJ1-2; D may be TRBD1 (5 bases). The CDR3 length is 13 residues. Trimming took 6 bases from V and 5 from J, leaving 13 bases between them. CDR1 is MNHNS, CDR2 SASEGT, per germline. In DNA form, the CDR3 reads TGTGCCAGCAGCCTACCGACAGATTATGGCTACACCTTC. It specifies CASSLPTDYGYTF.